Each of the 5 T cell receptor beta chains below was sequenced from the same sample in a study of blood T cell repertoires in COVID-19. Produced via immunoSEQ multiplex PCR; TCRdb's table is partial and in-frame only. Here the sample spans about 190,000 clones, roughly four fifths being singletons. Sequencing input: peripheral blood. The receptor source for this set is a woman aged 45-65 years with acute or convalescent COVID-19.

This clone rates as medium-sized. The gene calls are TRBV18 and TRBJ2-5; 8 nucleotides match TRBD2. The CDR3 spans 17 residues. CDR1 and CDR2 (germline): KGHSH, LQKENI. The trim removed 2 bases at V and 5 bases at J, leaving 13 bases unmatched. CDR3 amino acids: CASSPRTSNGVGETQYF. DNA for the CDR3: TGTGCCAGCTCACCAAGGACTAGCAATGGGGTTGGGGAGACCCAGTACTTC.

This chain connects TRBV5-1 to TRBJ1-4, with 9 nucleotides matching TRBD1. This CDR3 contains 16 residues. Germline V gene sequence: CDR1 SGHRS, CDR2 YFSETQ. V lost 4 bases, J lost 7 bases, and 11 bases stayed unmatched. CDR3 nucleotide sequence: TGCGCCAGCAGCCCTTTAGGATCGGACAGGGGTGAAAAACTGTTTTTT. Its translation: CASSPLGSDRGEKLFF.

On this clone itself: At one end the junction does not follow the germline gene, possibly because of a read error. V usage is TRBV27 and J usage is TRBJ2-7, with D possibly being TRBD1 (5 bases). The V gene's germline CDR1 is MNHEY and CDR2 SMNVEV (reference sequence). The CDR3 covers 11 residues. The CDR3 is CASSSAGPFHF. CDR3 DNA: TGTGCCAGCAGTTCGGCAGGGCCCTTCCACTTC.

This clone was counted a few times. The CDR3: CAQGTGGANVLTF. The CDR3 coding sequence is TGTGCCCAAGGGACAGGTGGGGCCAACGTCCTGACTTTC. The V call is TRBV30, the J call TRBJ2-6, with TRBD1 matching over 8 bases. V lost 8 bases, J lost 3 bases, and 3 bases stayed unmatched. This CDR3 comprises 13 residues. Germline V gene sequence: CDR1 GTSNPN, CDR2 SVGIG (reference sequence).

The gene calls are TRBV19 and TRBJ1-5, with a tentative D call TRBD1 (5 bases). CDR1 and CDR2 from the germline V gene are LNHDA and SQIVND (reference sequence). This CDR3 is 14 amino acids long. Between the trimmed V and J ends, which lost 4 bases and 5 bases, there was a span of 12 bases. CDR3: CASSTGHHYQPQHF. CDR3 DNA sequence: TGTGCCAGTAGTACAGGGCACCATTATCAGCCCCAGCATTTT.